The clone carrying this T cell receptor (beta chain) was found many times. The entry originates in a study of blood T cells in healthy people across ages. V was cut by 5 bases and J by 3 bases, with 7 bases left in between. Germline CDR1 reads ENHRY; CDR2 reads SYGVKD. This CDR3 has 12 residues. Combining a sample-barcoded 5' primer with a J-beta primer mix, a second PCR ran for roughly 6 to 11 cycles. The authors tagged each cDNA molecule using a template-switch adaptor with 12 random nucleotides. MiXCR, run by TCRdb on the 5' RACE reads, gives a single entry per CDR3 protein. The sample has around 1,500,000 distinct CDR3 sequences, about 30% seen once.

The origin of this receptor is a woman aged 25 to 39 in good health. Sequences were obtained from blood. This rearrangement joins TRBV10-3 to TRBJ2-5; D is unclear. The CDR3 DNA follows: TGTGCCATCAGTTACGCAGAAGAGACCCAGTACTTC. Translating gives CAISYAEETQYF.